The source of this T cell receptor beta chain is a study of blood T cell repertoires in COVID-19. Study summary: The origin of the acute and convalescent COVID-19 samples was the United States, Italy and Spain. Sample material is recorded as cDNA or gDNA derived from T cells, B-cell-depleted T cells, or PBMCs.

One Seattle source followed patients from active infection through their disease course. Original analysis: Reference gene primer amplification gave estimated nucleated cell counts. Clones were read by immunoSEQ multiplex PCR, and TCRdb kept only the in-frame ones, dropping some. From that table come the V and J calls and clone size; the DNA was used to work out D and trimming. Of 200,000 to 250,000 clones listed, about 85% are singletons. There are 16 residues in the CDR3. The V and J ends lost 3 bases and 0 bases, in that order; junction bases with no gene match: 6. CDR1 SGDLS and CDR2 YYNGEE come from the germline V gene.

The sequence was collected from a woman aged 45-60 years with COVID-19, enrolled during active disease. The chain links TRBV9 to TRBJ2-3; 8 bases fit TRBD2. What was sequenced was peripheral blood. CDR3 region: CASSGAGGASTDTQYF. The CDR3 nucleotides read TGTGCCAGCAGCGGGGCCGGGGGGGCTAGCACAGATACGCAGTATTTT.